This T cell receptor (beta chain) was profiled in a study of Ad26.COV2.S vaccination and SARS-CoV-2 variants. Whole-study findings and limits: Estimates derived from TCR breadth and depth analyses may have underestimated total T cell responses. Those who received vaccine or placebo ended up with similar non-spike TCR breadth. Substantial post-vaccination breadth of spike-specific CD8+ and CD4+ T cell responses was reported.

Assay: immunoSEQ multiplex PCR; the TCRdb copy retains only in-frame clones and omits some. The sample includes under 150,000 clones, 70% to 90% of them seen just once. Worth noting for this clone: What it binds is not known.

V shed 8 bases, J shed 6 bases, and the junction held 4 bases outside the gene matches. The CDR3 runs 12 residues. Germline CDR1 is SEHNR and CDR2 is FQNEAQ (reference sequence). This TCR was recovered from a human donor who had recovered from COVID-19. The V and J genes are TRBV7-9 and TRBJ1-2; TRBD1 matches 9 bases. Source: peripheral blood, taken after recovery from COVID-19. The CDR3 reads CASQQGAHGYTF. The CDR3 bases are TGTGCCAGCCAACAGGGGGCGCATGGCTACACCTTC.